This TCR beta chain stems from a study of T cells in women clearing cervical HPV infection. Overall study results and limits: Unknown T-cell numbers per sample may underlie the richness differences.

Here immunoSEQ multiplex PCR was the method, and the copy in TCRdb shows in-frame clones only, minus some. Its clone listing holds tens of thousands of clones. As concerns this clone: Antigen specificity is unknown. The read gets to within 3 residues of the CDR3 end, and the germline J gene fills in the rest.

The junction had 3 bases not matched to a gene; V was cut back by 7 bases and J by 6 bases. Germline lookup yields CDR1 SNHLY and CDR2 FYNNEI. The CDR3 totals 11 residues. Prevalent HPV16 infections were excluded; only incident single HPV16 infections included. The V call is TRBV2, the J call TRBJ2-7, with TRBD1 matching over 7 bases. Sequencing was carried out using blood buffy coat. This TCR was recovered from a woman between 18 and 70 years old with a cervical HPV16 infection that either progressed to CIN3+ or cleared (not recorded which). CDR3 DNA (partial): TGTGCCAGCAAGGGGGCCCGCGAG. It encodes CASKGARE. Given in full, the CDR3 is CASKGAREQYF.